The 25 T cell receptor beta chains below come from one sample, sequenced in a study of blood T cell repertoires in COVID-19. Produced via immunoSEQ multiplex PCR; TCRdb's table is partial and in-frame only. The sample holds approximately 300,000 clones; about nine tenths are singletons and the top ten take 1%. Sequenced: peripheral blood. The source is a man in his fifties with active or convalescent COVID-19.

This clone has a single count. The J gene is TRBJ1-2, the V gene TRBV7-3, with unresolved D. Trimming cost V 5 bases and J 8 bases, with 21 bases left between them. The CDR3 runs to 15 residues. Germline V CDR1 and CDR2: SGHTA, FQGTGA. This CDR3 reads CASSLEPTGNLGYTF. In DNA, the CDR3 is TGTGCCAGCAGCCTCGAACCGACGGGGAATTTGGGCTACACCTTC.

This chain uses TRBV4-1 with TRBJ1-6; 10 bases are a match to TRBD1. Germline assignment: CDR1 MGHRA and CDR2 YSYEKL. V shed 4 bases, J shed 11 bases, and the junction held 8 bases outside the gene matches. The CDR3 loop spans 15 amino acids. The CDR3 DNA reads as TGCGCCAGCAGCCTCCAGGACAGGGGGGGGCCACCCCTCCACTTT. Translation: CASSLQDRGGPPLHF.

Written as DNA, the CDR3 is TGTGCCAGTAGTAAAATGTATAATAGCAATCAGCCCCAGCATTTT. Its translation is CASSKMYNSNQPQHF. The gene calls are TRBV19 and TRBJ1-5; D not certain. The CDR3 covers 15 residues. The V end was cut by 4 bases, the J end by 0 bases, with 10 bases between. From germline, CDR1 is LNHDA and CDR2 SQIVND (reference sequence).

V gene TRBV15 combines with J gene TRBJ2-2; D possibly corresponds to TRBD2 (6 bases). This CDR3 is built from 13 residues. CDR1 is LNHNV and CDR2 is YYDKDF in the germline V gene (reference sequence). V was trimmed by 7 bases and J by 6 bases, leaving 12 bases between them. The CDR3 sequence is CATKTGEPGELFF. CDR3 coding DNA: TGTGCCACCAAAACGGGGGAACCCGGGGAGCTGTTTTTT. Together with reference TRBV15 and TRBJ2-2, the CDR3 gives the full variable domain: DAMVIQNPRYQVTQFGKPVTLSCSQTLNHNVMYWYQQKSSQAPKLLFHYYDKDFNNEADTPDNFQSRRPNTSFCFLDIRSPGLGDTAMYLCATKTGEPGELFFGEGSRLTVL.

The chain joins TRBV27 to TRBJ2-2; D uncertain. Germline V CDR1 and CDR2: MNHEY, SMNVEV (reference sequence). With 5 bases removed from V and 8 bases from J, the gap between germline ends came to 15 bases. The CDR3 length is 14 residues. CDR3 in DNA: TGTGCCAGCAGTCCCAGGATGGATGCAGGGGAGCTGTTTTTT. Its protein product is CASSPRMDAGELFF.

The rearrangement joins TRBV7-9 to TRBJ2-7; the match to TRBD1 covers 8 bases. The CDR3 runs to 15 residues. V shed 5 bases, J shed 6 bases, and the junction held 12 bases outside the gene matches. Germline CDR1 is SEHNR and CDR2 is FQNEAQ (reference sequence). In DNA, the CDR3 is TGTGCCAGCAGCCCTCTTCGGGACAGGCCCGTCGAGCAGTACTTC. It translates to CASSPLRDRPVEQYF.

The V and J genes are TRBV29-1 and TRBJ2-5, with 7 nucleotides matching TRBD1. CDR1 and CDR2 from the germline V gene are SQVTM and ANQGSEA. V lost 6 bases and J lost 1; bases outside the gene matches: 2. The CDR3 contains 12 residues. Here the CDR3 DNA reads TGCAGCGTCAGGGACAGCCAAGAGACCCAGTACTTC. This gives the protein CSVRDSQETQYF. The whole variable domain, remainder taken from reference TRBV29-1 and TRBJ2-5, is SAVISQKPSRDICQRGTSLTIQCQVDSQVTMMFWYRQQPGQSLTLIATANQGSEATYESGFVIDKFPISRPNLTFSTLTVSNMSPEDSSIYLCSVRDSQETQYFGPGTRLLVL.

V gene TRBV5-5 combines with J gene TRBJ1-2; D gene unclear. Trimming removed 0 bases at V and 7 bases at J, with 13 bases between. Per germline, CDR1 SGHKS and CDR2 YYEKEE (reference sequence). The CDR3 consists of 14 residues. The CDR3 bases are TGTGCCAGCAGCTTGGGGCCGAATGAGGTTGGCTACACCTTC. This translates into CASSLGPNEVGYTF.

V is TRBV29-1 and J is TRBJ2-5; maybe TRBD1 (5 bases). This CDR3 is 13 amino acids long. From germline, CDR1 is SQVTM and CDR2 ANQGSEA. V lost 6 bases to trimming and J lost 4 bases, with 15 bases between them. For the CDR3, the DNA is TGCAGCGTGTCTGTTAGGGGCCGAGAGACCCAGTACTTC. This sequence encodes CSVSVRGRETQYF.

In DNA form, the CDR3 reads TGTGCCAGTAGTATTGATGGCAGGAATAATTCACCCCTCCACTTT. Translating it yields CASSIDGRNNSPLHF. J is TRBJ1-6 and V is TRBV19; D remains ambiguous. Germline assignment: CDR1 LNHDA and CDR2 SQIVND (reference sequence). This CDR3 has 15 amino acids. The V end was cut by 3 bases, the J end by 5 bases, with 11 bases between.

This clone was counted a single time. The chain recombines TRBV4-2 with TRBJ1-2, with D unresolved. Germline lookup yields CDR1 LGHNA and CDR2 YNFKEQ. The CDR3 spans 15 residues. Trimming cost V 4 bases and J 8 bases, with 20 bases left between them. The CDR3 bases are TGTGCCAGCAGCCGACCATCGGACTTAAGAGGGGGCTACACCTTC. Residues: CASSRPSDLRGGYTF.

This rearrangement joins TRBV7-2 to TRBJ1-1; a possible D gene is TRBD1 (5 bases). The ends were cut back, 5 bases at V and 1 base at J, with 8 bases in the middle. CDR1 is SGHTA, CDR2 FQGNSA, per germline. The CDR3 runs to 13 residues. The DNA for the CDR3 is TGTGCCAGCAGCAAGGGGTCGAACACTGAAGCTTTCTTT. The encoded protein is CASSKGSNTEAFF. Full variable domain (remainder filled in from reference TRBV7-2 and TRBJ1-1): GAGVSQSPSNKVTEKGKDVELRCDPISGHTALYWYRQSLGQGLEFLIYFQGNSAPDKSGLPSDRFSAERTGGSVSTLTIQRTQQEDSAVYLCASSKGSNTEAFFGQGTRLTVV.

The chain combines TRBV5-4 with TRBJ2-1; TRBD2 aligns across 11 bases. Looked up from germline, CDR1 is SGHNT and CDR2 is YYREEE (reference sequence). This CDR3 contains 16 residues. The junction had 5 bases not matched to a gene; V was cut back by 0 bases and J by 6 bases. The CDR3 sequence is CASSLGGSGGANEQFF. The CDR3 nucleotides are TGTGCCAGCAGCTTGGGAGGTAGCGGGGGGGCCAATGAGCAGTTCTTC.

The DNA of the CDR3 is TGTGCCAGCAGTTTCGGGATCTACAATGAGCAGTTCTTC. Translation gives CASSFGIYNEQFF. The chain carries TRBV27 and TRBJ2-1, with D tentatively TRBD2 (5 bases). Trimming pared 3 bases from V and 3 bases from J, leaving 6 bases between. In germline, CDR1 is MNHEY, CDR2 SMNVEV (reference sequence). The CDR3 is 13 residues long.

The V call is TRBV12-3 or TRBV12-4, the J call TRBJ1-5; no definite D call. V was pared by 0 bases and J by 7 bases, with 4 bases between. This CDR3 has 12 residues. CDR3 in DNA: TGTGCCAGCAGTTTAGCGGAGCAGCCCCAGCATTTT. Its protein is CASSLAEQPQHF.

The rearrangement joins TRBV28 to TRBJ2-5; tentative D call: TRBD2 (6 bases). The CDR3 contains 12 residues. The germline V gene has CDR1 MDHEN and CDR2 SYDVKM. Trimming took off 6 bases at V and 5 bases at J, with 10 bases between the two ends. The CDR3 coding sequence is TGTGCCAGCAGGGAGGGCCGGGAGACCCAGTACTTC. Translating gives CASREGRETQYF.

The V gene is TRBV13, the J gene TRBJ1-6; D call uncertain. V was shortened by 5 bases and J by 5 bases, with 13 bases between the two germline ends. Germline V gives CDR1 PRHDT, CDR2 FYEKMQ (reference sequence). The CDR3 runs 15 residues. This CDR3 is CASSPRRGNNSPLHF. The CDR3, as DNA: TGTGCCAGCAGCCCCCGCCGGGGAAATAATTCACCCCTCCACTTT. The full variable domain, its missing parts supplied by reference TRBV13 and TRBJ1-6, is AAGVIQSPRHLIKEKRETATLKCYPIPRHDTVYWYQQGPGQDPQFLISFYEKMQSDKGSIPDRFSAQQFSDYHSELNMSSLELGDSALYFCASSPRRGNNSPLHFGNGTRLTVT.

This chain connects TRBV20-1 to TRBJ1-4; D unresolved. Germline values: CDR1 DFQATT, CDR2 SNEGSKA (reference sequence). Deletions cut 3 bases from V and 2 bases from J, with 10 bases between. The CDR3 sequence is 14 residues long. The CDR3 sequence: CSASKPETNEKLFF. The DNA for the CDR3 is TGCAGTGCTAGTAAGCCGGAGACTAATGAAAAACTGTTTTTT.

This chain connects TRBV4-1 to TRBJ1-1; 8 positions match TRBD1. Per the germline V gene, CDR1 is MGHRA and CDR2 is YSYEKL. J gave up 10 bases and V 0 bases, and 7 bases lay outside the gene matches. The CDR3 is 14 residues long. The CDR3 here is CASSQDPTDRGAFF. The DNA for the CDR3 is TGCGCCAGCAGCCAAGATCCCACCGACAGGGGAGCTTTCTTT.

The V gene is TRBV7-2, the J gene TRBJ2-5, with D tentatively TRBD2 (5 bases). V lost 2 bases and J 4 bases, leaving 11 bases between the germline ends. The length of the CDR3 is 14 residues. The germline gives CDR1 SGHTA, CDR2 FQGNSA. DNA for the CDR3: TGTGCCAGCAGCTTAAACGGGATCGGAGAGACCCAGTACTTC. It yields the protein CASSLNGIGETQYF.

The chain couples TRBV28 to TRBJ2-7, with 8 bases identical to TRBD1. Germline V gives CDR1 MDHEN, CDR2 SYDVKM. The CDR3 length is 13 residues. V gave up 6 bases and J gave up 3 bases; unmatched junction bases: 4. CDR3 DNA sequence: TGTGCCAGCAGATGGGACAGGAACTACGAGCAGTACTTC. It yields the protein CASRWDRNYEQYF. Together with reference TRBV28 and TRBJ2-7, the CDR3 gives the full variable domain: DVKVTQSSRYLVKRTGEKVFLECVQDMDHENMFWYRQDPGLGLRLIYFSYDVKMKEKGDIPEGYSVSREKKERFSLILESASTNQTSMYLCASRWDRNYEQYFGPGTRLTVT.

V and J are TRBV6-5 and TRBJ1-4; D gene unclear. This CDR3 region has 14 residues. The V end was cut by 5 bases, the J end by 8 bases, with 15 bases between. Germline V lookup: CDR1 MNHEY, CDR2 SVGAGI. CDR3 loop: CASSRDWPVEKLFF. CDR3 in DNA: TGTGCCAGCAGTCGCGACTGGCCAGTCGAAAAACTGTTTTTT.

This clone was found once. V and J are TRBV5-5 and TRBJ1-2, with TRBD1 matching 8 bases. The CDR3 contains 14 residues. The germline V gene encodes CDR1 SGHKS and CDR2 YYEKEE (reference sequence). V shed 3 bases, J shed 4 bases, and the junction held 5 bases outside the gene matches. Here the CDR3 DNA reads TGTGCCAGCAGCTCGACAGGGGCGCTCTATGGCTACACCTTC. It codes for CASSSTGALYGYTF. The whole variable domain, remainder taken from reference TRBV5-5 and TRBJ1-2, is DAGVTQSPTHLIKTRGQQVTLRCSPISGHKSVSWYQQVLGQGPQFIFQYYEKEERGRGNFPDRFSARQFPNYSSELNVNALLLGDSALYLCASSSTGALYGYTFGSGTRLTVV.

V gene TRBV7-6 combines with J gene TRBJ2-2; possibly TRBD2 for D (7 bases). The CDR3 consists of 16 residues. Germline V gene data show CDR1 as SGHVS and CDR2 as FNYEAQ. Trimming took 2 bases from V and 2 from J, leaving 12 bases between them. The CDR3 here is CASSLYGGANTGELFF. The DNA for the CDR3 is TGTGCCAGCAGCTTATATGGGGGGGCAAACACCGGGGAGCTGTTTTTT.

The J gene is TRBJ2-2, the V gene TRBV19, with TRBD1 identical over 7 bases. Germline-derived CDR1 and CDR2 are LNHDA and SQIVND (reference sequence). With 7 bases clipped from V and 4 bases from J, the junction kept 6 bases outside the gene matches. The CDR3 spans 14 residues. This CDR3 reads CASTPGQTTGELFF. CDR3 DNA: TGTGCCAGTACCCCGGGACAGACCACCGGGGAGCTGTTTTTT.